This T cell receptor (beta chain) was recorded in a study of T cells in Graves' hyperthyroidism and ophthalmopathy. There are a few counts of this clonotype. Germline V gene lookup returns CDR1 LGHNA and CDR2 YSLEER. V was trimmed by 4 bases and J by 5 bases, leaving 15 bases between them. The CDR3 totals 15 residues. The investigators amplified TCR beta CDR3 regions from RNA transcripts. During a first-round RT-PCR of the TCR CDR3, the HTBI primer set was used. MiXCR, run by TCRdb on the multiplex PCR reads, gives a single entry per CDR3 protein. The profile shows about 760,000 distinct CDR3 sequences, 30% to 40% of them singletons.

This TCR was sampled from a woman in her thirties or forties with Graves' hyperthyroidism. This sequence joins TRBV4-3 and TRBJ1-5; D may be TRBD1 (6 bases). Sample: blood. The CDR3 DNA is TGCGCCAGCAGCCTTGTGTTTACAGGGTATCAGCCCCAGCATTTT. It encodes CASSLVFTGYQPQHF.